The clone carrying this T cell receptor beta chain was counted a single time. CDR1 and CDR2 (germline): WSHSY, SAAADI. The CDR3 covers 16 residues. Trimming cost V 3 bases and J 3 bases; bases outside gene matches: 8. Source study methods: Reference gene primer amplification gave estimated nucleated cell counts. The table came from immunoSEQ multiplex PCR; TCRdb's copy has only in-frame clones and leaves some out. The V and J calls and clone size were taken over from that table, and D and trimming were inferred from the DNA. Among approximately 200,000 clones listed, about 85% were seen once. This specimen comes from a study of blood T cell repertoires in COVID-19. As for the study in general: PBMCs, B-cell-depleted T cells, or T cells provided the cDNA or gDNA that made up the material.

The origin of this receptor is a man in his forties or fifties who had recovered from COVID-19. The V call is TRBV10-2, the J call TRBJ2-5; 9 nucleotides match TRBD2. Sequenced sample: peripheral blood. The CDR3 protein is CASSESLAGDKETQYF. CDR3 sequence (DNA): TGCGCCAGCAGTGAATCATTAGCGGGAGACAAAGAGACCCAGTACTTC.